Shown below are 21 T cell receptor beta chains from a single sample sequenced in a study of identical twins. Using its own MiXCR run on the 5' RACE reads, TCRdb lists one record per CDR3 protein. The table has 1.5 million to 2 million distinct CDR3 sequences, more than 30% seen once; the top ten hold more than 0.25%. The sample comprised cord blood. Every receptor here comes from a newborn girl in good health.

The chain joins TRBV13 to TRBJ1-1; D not certain. The CDR3 contains 11 residues. Trimming stripped 4 bases from V and 8 bases from J, with 8 bases between. The germline V gene encodes CDR1 PRHDT and CDR2 FYEKMQ (reference sequence). CDR3 region: CASSYSWEAFF. The CDR3 DNA follows: TGTGCCAGCAGCTACAGTTGGGAAGCTTTCTTT.

This clonotype was counted only a few times. This chain joins TRBV3-1 and TRBJ2-1; 10 bases align to TRBD1. J lost 10 bases, V lost 4 bases, and 7 bases had no gene match. The germline V gene has CDR1 LGHDT and CDR2 YNNKEL (reference sequence). This CDR3 region has 14 residues. CDR3 in amino acids: CASSREGTGVEQFF. The CDR3 DNA reads TGTGCCAGCAGCCGTGAGGGGACAGGGGTCGAGCAGTTCTTC.

This clonotype was counted many times. The germline gene is not matched at one end of the junction; a read error may be the cause. The rearrangement uses TRBV7-2 and TRBJ2-1, with 15 bases identical to TRBD2. The length of the CDR3 is 16 residues. In germline, CDR1 is SGHTA, CDR2 FQGNSA. The CDR3 DNA reads TGTGCCAGCAGTTTAGGACTAGCGGGGGGGCACAATGAGCAGTTCTTC. It encodes CASSLGLAGGHNEQFF.

This clonotype has just one count. The chain links TRBV7-9 to TRBJ2-3; 8 bases map to TRBD2. CDR3 length: 17 residues. V was pared by 1 base and J by 0 bases, with 6 bases of the junction left unmatched. The germline gives CDR1 SEHNR, CDR2 FQNEAQ (reference sequence). This CDR3 is CASSLGPGTRSTDTQYF. The CDR3 DNA follows: TGTGCCAGCAGCTTAGGCCCCGGGACTAGGAGCACAGATACGCAGTATTTT.

The chain carries TRBV4-1 and TRBJ2-1, with TRBD1 matching 8 bases. The ends lost 3 bases at V and 10 bases at J; junction bases unmatched: 11. Germline loops: CDR1 MGHRA, CDR2 YSYEKL. This CDR3 is built from 15 residues. The CDR3 nucleotides read TGCGCCAGCAGCCACCTATGGACAGGGAACGGGGAGCAGTTCTTC. It encodes CASSHLWTGNGEQFF.

The rearrangement links TRBV10-3 to TRBJ1-3; 7 nucleotides agree with TRBD1. Trimming at V came to 10 bases and at J to 0 bases, leaving 6 bases not matched to a gene. Germline values: CDR1 ENHRY, CDR2 SYGVKD. This CDR3 spans 14 amino acids. CDR3 sequence: CATRTGPSGNTIYF. The CDR3 nucleotides read TGTGCCACTAGGACAGGCCCCTCTGGAAACACCATATATTTT.

The chain combines TRBV7-2 with TRBJ2-7; D tentatively reads TRBD1 or TRBD2 (6 bases each). Judging by the DNA end, TRBJ2-4 fits better; the J call may be wrong. The length of the CDR3 is 18 residues. Germline CDR1 is SGHTA and CDR2 is FQGNSA. CDR3: CASSLGRDIPINKNIQYF. The CDR3 region has the DNA TGTGCCAGCAGCTTAGGGAGGGACATCCCAATAAACAAAAACATTCAGTACTTC.

This rearrangement joins TRBV12-3 or TRBV12-4 to TRBJ2-5, with TRBD2 matching over 11 bases. This CDR3 is 15 amino acids long. After removal of 7 bases from V and 11 bases from J, the junction contained 15 bases not matched to a gene. The CDR3 spells CASTLPGLAANEQYF. CDR3 nucleotides: TGTGCCAGCACTCTACCGGGACTAGCGGCTAATGAGCAGTACTTC.

The sample holds a few counts of this clonotype. The chain is built from TRBV21-1 and TRBJ2-7; the table's D call TRBD2 went unverified against the DNA. TRBV21-1 is given as a pseudogene. The CDR3 runs 15 residues. The CDR3 region is CASSKGTSETYEQYF. The CDR3 coding sequence is TGTGCCAGCAGCAAAGGAACTAGCGAGACCTACGAGCAGTACTTC.

About this clonotype: One base away lies a much larger clone, so this may be a sequencing read error. The chain has TRBV29-1 and TRBJ2-7; 10 nucleotides line up with TRBD2. CDR1 and CDR2 from the germline V gene are SQVTM and ANQGSEA. The CDR3 consists of 15 residues. Unmatched junction bases numbered 14, after V lost 5 bases and J lost 7 bases. The CDR3 nucleotides are TGCAGCGTTACCAAAGCGGGGGGGGCGATCGATGAGCAGTACTTC. It is translated as CSVTKAGGAIDEQYF.

This clonotype showed up just a few times. The junction departs from germline at one end; a sequencing error may be responsible. The chain carries TRBV11-3 and TRBJ2-4; D is unresolved. Germline CDR1 SGHNT, CDR2 YENEEA. CDR3 size: 17 residues. The CDR3 is CASSPGPFRLAKNIQYF. The CDR3 DNA follows: TGTGCCAGCAGCCCAGGACCCTTCCGTTTAGCCAAGAACATTCAGTACTTC.

The chain uses TRBV2 and TRBJ2-7; a weak D match, TRBD2 (5 bases). The J call may be in error: the DNA end matches TRBJ2-5 better. The germline V gene has CDR1 SNHLY and CDR2 FYNNEI. The length of the CDR3 is 11 residues. Here the CDR3 reads CASNLEGTQYF. As DNA, the CDR3 is TGTGCCAGCAACCTTGAGGGGACCCAGTACTTC.

The genes are TRBV28 and TRBJ1-6, with TRBD1 as a possible D gene (5 bases). CDR1 is MDHEN, CDR2 SYDVKM, per germline. This CDR3 contains 19 residues. Trimming took 3 bases from V and 0 from J, leaving 18 bases between them. CDR3 residues: CASSFYGVGGSSYNSPLHF. CDR3 nucleotides: TGTGCCAGCAGTTTCTACGGGGTTGGGGGAAGCTCCTATAATTCACCCCTCCACTTT.

The sample holds a few counts of this clonotype. The CDR3 loop is CASSLDNRVTYDTQYF. CDR3 bases: TGCGCCAGCAGCTTGGACAACAGGGTAACCTATGATACGCAGTATTTT. The gene calls are TRBV5-1 and TRBJ2-3; possible D gene TRBD1, 6 bases. Germline CDR1 and CDR2: SGHRS and YFSETQ. Trimming took 0 bases from V and 6 from J, leaving 17 bases between them. CDR3 length equals 16 residues.

This chain joins TRBV27 and TRBJ2-1; D gene uncertain. V was clipped by 0 bases and J by 0 bases, with 12 bases between them. Germline assignment: CDR1 MNHEY and CDR2 SMNVEV (reference sequence). The CDR3 spans 17 residues. In nucleotides, the CDR3 is TGTGCCAGCAGTTTATCGCCCCAAGGCCGCTCCTACAATGAGCAGTTCTTC. The encoded protein is CASSLSPQGRSYNEQFF.

This clonotype was found a few times. The V call is TRBV11-2, the J call TRBJ2-7, with 10 bases that match TRBD2. After removal of 3 bases from V and 7 bases from J, the junction contained 9 bases not matched to a gene. Germline V CDR1 and CDR2: SGHAT, FQNNGV. This CDR3 is built from 15 residues. The CDR3 protein is CASSFLLAGVREQYF. CDR3 DNA sequence: TGTGCCAGCAGCTTCCTCCTAGCGGGAGTTCGGGAGCAGTACTTC.

In nucleotides, the CDR3 is TGTGCCAGCAGCTTATTGGGAGTTACCTACAATGAGCAGTTCTTC. Residues: CASSLLGVTYNEQFF. V is TRBV7-2 and J is TRBJ2-1; possibly TRBD2 for D (5 bases). V was cut by 2 bases and J by 2 bases, with 10 bases left in between. This CDR3 is 15 amino acids long. CDR1 is SGHTA and CDR2 is FQGNSA in the germline V gene.

The CDR3 DNA sequence: TGTGCCAGCAGACAGTCCCTAAATGGCTACACCTTC. It translates to CASRQSLNGYTF. The chain combines TRBV2 with TRBJ1-2; unclear D gene. The CDR3 consists of 12 residues. The V gene lost 6 bases and the J gene lost 6 bases, with 11 bases spanning the gap. Germline lookup yields CDR1 SNHLY and CDR2 FYNNEI.

The chain links TRBV24-1 to TRBJ1-2; TRBD1 aligns across 8 bases. This CDR3 contains 16 residues. Germline trimming cut 4 bases from V and 3 bases from J; bases unmatched to any gene: 9. CDR1 is KGHDR, CDR2 SFDVKD, per germline. The CDR3 sequence is CATSDPTGEGHYGYTF. CDR3 nucleotide sequence: TGTGCCACCAGTGACCCGACAGGGGAGGGCCACTATGGCTACACCTTC.

The chain combines TRBV20-1 with TRBJ2-3, with TRBD2 matching 11 bases. This CDR3 region has 12 residues. From germline, CDR1 is DFQATT and CDR2 SNEGSKA (reference sequence). V gave up 0 bases and J gave up 10 bases; unmatched junction bases: 0. CDR3 bases: TGCAGTGCTAGAGATAGCGGGGGGGCGCAGTATTTT. It yields the protein CSARDSGGAQYF.

The chain uses TRBV28 and TRBJ1-4; D unresolved. In germline, CDR1 is MDHEN, CDR2 SYDVKM. This CDR3 has 14 residues. V lost 7 bases and J 8 bases, leaving 17 bases between the germline ends. The CDR3 sequence is CASTPGEGGEKLFF. The CDR3 DNA follows: TGTGCCAGCACCCCGGGTGAAGGAGGAGAAAAACTGTTTTTT.